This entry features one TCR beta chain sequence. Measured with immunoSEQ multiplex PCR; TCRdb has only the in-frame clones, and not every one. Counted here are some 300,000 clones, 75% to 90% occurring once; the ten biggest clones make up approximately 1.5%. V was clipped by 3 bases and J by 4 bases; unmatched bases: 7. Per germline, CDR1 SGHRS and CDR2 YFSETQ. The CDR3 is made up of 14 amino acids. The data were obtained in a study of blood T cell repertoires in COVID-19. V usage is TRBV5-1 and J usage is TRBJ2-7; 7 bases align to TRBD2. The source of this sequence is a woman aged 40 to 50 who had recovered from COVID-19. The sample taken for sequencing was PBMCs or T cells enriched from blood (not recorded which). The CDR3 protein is CASSWASGVYEQYF. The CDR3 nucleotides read TGCGCCAGCAGCTGGGCAAGCGGGGTATACGAGCAGTACTTC. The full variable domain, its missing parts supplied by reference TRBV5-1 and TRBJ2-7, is KAGVTQTPRYLIKTRGQQVTLSCSPISGHRSVSWYQQTPGQGLQFLFEYFSETQRNKGNFPGRFSGRQFSNSRSEMNVSTLELGDSALYLCASSWASGVYEQYFGPGTRLTVT.